Listed below are T cell receptor beta chains from one sample, sequenced in a study of identical twins. TCRdb reprocessed the 5' RACE reads with MiXCR, giving one entry per CDR3 protein. The repertoire holds a few hundred thousand distinct CDR3 sequences, with about 18% as singletons. The sample was naive T cells sorted from blood. The receptors shown here come from a man in his fifties in good health. Both conserved end residues are part of each CDR3. D genes are given only for firm matches. Clone size is not always given. Where it is, it says once, few, many or a class for expanded clones.

D gene	J gene	clone size	V gene	CDR3 protein	CDR3 DNA
.	TRBJ1-5	.	TRBV12-3/TRBV12-4	CASSLGGTRGSNQPQHF	TGTGCCAGCAGTTTAGGGGGGACACGGGGGTCGAATCAGCCCCAGCATTTT
.	TRBJ1-5	.	TRBV20-1	CSAYPGLNQPQHF	TGCAGTGCTTATCCGGGGCTCAATCAGCCCCAGCATTTT
.	TRBJ2-3	many	TRBV12-3/TRBV12-4	CASSLLEGGPDTQYF	TGTGCCAGCAGTTTACTAGAGGGGGGGCCAGATACGCAGTATTTT
.	TRBJ2-2	few	TRBV12-3/TRBV12-4	CASSLEGTGELFF	TGTGCCAGCAGTTTAGAGGGCACCGGGGAGCTGTTTTTT
.	TRBJ1-5	.	TRBV20-1	CSASIYSNQPQHF	TGCAGTGCTAGTATATATAGCAATCAGCCCCAGCATTTT
.	TRBJ2-3	.	TRBV7-9	CASSLSAPTQYF	TGTGCCAGCAGCTTATCAGCGCCAACGCAGTATTTT
.	TRBJ1-5	.	TRBV12-3/TRBV12-4	CASSFEGPGNQPQHF	TGTGCCAGCAGTTTTGAGGGACCAGGGAATCAGCCCCAGCATTTT
TRBD1	TRBJ1-5	many	TRBV29-1	CSVGQGNQPQHF	TGCAGCGTTGGACAGGGTAATCAGCCCCAGCATTTT
.	TRBJ2-7	.	TRBV5-6	CASSYDKGSGSYEQYF	TGTGCCAGCAGTTACGACAAAGGGTCGGGCTCCTACGAGCAGTACTTC
TRBD2	TRBJ2-3	few	TRBV9	CASSATSGGTDTQYF	TGTGCCAGCAGCGCGACTAGCGGGGGCACAGATACGCAGTATTTT
.	TRBJ2-1	many	TRBV28	CASRPKRGASYNEQFF	TGTGCCAGCAGACCGAAACGAGGGGCCTCCTACAATGAGCAGTTCTTC
.	TRBJ1-3	many	TRBV4-3	CASSQDYGGSGNTIYF	TGCGCCAGCAGCCAAGATTATGGGGGATCCGGAAACACCATATATTTT
.	TRBJ2-3	many	TRBV24-1	CATSDLGKSTDTQYF	TGTGCCACCAGTGATTTAGGGAAGAGCACAGATACGCAGTATTTT
TRBD2	TRBJ2-5	many	TRBV7-2	CASSPGLAGVQETQYF	TGCGCCAGCAGCCCGGGACTAGCGGGAGTCCAAGAGACCCAGTACTTC
.	TRBJ2-6	many	TRBV14	CASSQLQGSGANVLTF	TGTGCCAGCAGCCAACTTCAGGGTTCTGGGGCCAACGTCCTGACTTTC
.	TRBJ1-6	few	TRBV6-5	CASSYSLMEGNSPLHF	TGTGCCAGCAGTTACTCTTTAATGGAGGGGAATTCACCCCTCCACTTT
.	TRBJ1-5	many	TRBV27	CASRADRYSNQPQHF	TGTGCCAGCAGAGCGGACAGATATAGCAATCAGCCCCAGCATTTT
.	TRBJ2-7	few	TRBV27	CASSLLAGSPRPYEQYF	TGTGCCAGCAGTTTATTAGCAGGATCCCCTAGGCCCTACGAGCAGTACTTC
TRBD2	TRBJ2-7	many	TRBV20-1	CSAAGTRSEQYF	TGCAGTGCTGCCGGGACTAGGTCCGAGCAGTACTTC
.	TRBJ1-3	many	TRBV6-5	CASSYSGRSGNTIYF	TGTGCCAGCAGTTACTCAGGACGCTCTGGAAACACCATATATTTT
.	TRBJ2-7	many	TRBV12-3/TRBV12-4	CASSLDRYSEQYF	TGTGCCAGCAGTTTAGACCGTTATAGCGAGCAGTACTTC
TRBD1	TRBJ2-3	.	TRBV5-4	CASSPRDRLLDTQYF	TGTGCCAGCAGCCCCCGGGACAGGTTGCTAGATACGCAGTATTTT
TRBD1	TRBJ2-1	many	TRBV12-3/TRBV12-4	CASSPLMGQGGSYNEQFF	TGTGCCAGCAGTCCCCTAATGGGACAGGGAGGATCCTACAATGAGCAGTTCTTC
TRBD1	TRBJ2-2	.	TRBV11-2	CASSLDRLTGELFF	TGTGCCAGCAGCTTGGACAGGCTAACCGGGGAGCTGTTTTTT
.	TRBJ2-2	.	TRBV6-1	CASREDTTRELFF	TGTGCCAGCAGGGAAGACACCACCCGGGAGCTGTTTTTT
TRBD2	TRBJ2-1	many	TRBV12-3/TRBV12-4	CASSSGRASVSYNEQFF	TGTGCCAGCAGTAGCGGGAGGGCCTCTGTGTCCTACAATGAGCAGTTCTTC
.	TRBJ2-7	.	TRBV27	CASRPWGGVSSYEQYF	TGTGCCAGCAGACCGTGGGGGGGCGTTAGCTCCTACGAGCAGTACTTC
.	TRBJ1-1	many	TRBV19	CASSTKAGSTEAFF	TGTGCCAGTAGTACTAAGGCAGGGAGCACTGAAGCTTTCTTT
TRBD2	TRBJ2-2	.	TRBV25-1	CASRTSGTGAGELFF	TGTGCCAGCAGAACTAGCGGGACGGGCGCCGGGGAGCTGTTTTTT
.	TRBJ2-5	many	TRBV25-1	CASEGGTQYF	TGTGCCAGCGAAGGGGGGACCCAGTACTTC
.	TRBJ2-3	.	TRBV9	CASSVDDGLTDTQYF	TGTGCCAGCAGCGTAGACGACGGCCTCACAGATACGCAGTATTTT
TRBD2	TRBJ2-3	.	TRBV20-1	CSARVEGLDPSTDTQYF	TGCAGTGCTAGAGTCGAGGGACTAGATCCTAGCACAGATACGCAGTATTTT
.	TRBJ2-7	few	TRBV12-3/TRBV12-4	CASSFYRVDYEQYF	TGTGCCAGCAGTTTTTACAGGGTGGACTACGAGCAGTACTTC
TRBD2	TRBJ2-5	.	TRBV6-1	CASSEGEGTSGGVETQYF	TGTGCCAGCAGCGAGGGTGAAGGGACTAGCGGGGGAGTAGAGACCCAGTACTTC
.	TRBJ2-1	few	TRBV7-2	CASSSTRNEQFF	TGTGCCAGCAGCTCAACTAGAAATGAGCAGTTCTTC
TRBD1	TRBJ2-5	many	TRBV7-9	CASSADRARETQYF	TGTGCCAGCAGCGCGGACAGGGCCCGGGAGACCCAGTACTTC
.	TRBJ2-1	.	TRBV27	CASRTGLGSPYNEQFF	TGTGCCAGCAGAACCGGGCTCGGGAGCCCCTACAATGAGCAGTTCTTC
TRBD1	TRBJ1-6	many	TRBV5-1	CASSLGAGQGGYGSPLHF	TGCGCCAGCAGCTTGGGGGCCGGACAGGGGGGTTATGGTTCACCCCTCCACTTT
.	TRBJ1-4	few	TRBV5-1	CASSLRGTEKLFF	TGCGCCAGCAGCTTGAGGGGGACTGAAAAACTGTTTTTT
TRBD2	TRBJ2-1	few	TRBV4-3	CASSQDRAGAFYNEQFF	TGCGCCAGCAGCCAAGATCGGGCGGGAGCTTTTTACAATGAGCAGTTCTTC
.	TRBJ1-2	.	TRBV20-1	CSASQGLNGYTF	TGCAGTGCTAGCCAGGGTCTGAATGGCTACACCTTC
.	TRBJ2-7	.	TRBV5-1	CASSLGDPSYEQYF	TGCGCCAGCAGCTTGGGGGATCCTTCCTACGAGCAGTACTTC
TRBD1	TRBJ1-2	once	TRBV4-1	CASSQGQGGMRYTF	TGCGCCAGCAGCCAGGGTCAGGGGGGGATGAGGTACACCTTC
TRBD2	TRBJ2-1	many	TRBV10-3	CAISPRAGDPYNEQFF	TGTGCCATCAGTCCCCGAGCGGGGGACCCCTACAATGAGCAGTTCTTC
.	TRBJ1-2	.	TRBV5-5	CASSLAGAINYGYTF	TGTGCCAGCAGCTTGGCGGGGGCTATTAACTATGGCTACACCTTC
TRBD2	TRBJ2-1	.	TRBV29-1	CSVVGLAINNEQFF	TGCAGCGTTGTTGGACTAGCCATTAACAATGAGCAGTTCTTC
.	TRBJ1-1	few	TRBV5-5	CASSLWTSGDWGTEAFF	TGTGCCAGCAGCTTGTGGACCTCAGGGGACTGGGGTACTGAAGCTTTCTTT
.	TRBJ2-7	.	TRBV6-1	CASRTDSYEQYF	TGTGCCAGCCGGACAGATTCCTACGAGCAGTACTTC
TRBD2	TRBJ2-1	many	TRBV5-1	CASSSPLAGVGDEQFF	TGCGCCAGCAGCTCCCCACTAGCGGGAGTGGGTGATGAGCAGTTCTTC
TRBD2	TRBJ2-2	once	TRBV12-3/TRBV12-4	CATLGGAGAGELFF	TGTGCCACCCTCGGGGGGGCGGGGGCCGGGGAGCTGTTTTTT
.	TRBJ1-3	many	TRBV5-1	CASSAETVSGNTIYF	TGCGCCAGCAGCGCGGAGACGGTCTCTGGAAACACCATATATTTT
.	TRBJ2-1	.	TRBV14	CASSQALLYSYNEQFF	TGTGCCAGCAGCCAAGCCCTACTCTACTCCTACAATGAGCAGTTCTTC
TRBD1	TRBJ1-1	many	TRBV20-1	CSARDRQGKIGNTEAFF	TGCAGTGCTAGAGATCGACAGGGAAAAATAGGGAACACTGAAGCTTTCTTT
TRBD2	TRBJ2-7	.	TRBV6-2/TRBV6-3	CASCYSGLAGGEQYF	TGTGCCAGCTGTTACTCGGGACTAGCGGGAGGGGAGCAGTACTTC